The 17 T cell receptor beta chains below come from one sample, sequenced in a study of blood T cell repertoires in COVID-19. Clones were sequenced by immunoSEQ multiplex PCR, and TCRdb holds only the in-frame ones, with some missing. The data hold 300,000 to 500,000 clones, with approximately 88% observed a single time. Material for sequencing was PBMCs or T cells enriched from blood (not recorded which). These receptors all come from a woman aged 35 to 49 with acute COVID-19.

This clone was seen only a few times. The chain couples TRBV4-1 to TRBJ2-1; TRBD2 matches 7 bases. This CDR3 is 15 amino acids long. Germline V CDR1 and CDR2: MGHRA, YSYEKL. Losses at the gene ends were 6 bases for V and 0 bases for J; bases not matched to a gene: 5. The CDR3 is CASRGAGSSYNEQFF. The CDR3 bases are TGCGCCAGCAGGGGAGCGGGGAGCTCCTACAATGAGCAGTTCTTC.

CDR3 in amino acids: CASSFRTGESTEAFF. The CDR3 nucleotides are TGTGCCAGCAGTTTTCGGACAGGGGAGAGCACTGAAGCTTTCTTT. V gene TRBV6-5 combines with J gene TRBJ1-1, with TRBD1 identical over 9 bases. V was clipped by 4 bases and J by 4 bases; unmatched bases: 7. The CDR3 has 15 amino acids. CDR1 and CDR2 from the germline V gene are MNHEY and SVGAGI.

The chain employs TRBV11-2 and TRBJ1-5; a possible D gene is TRBD1 (5 bases). CDR1 is SGHAT and CDR2 is FQNNGV in the germline V gene. V was shortened by 1 base and J by 11 bases, with 12 bases between the two germline ends. CDR3 length: 13 residues. The CDR3 loop is CASSLAVGGTQHF. CDR3 DNA: TGTGCCAGCAGCTTAGCAGTTGGGGGGACCCAGCATTTT.

The chain joins TRBV5-1 to TRBJ1-1, with a tentative D call TRBD1 (6 bases). With 6 bases removed from V and 4 bases from J, the gap between germline ends came to 16 bases. CDR1 and CDR2 (germline): SGHRS, YFSETQ. The CDR3 extends over 14 amino acids. This CDR3 is CASTSDSAGTEAFF. In DNA, the CDR3 is TGCGCCAGCACCTCGGACAGTGCAGGCACTGAAGCTTTCTTT.

This rearrangement joins TRBV7-9 to TRBJ2-5, with TRBD2 identical over 9 bases. The junction had 6 bases not matched to a gene; V was cut back by 5 bases and J by 5 bases. The CDR3 spans 14 residues. Germline loops: CDR1 SEHNR, CDR2 FQNEAQ (reference sequence). The CDR3 region has the DNA TGTGCCAGCAGCCCGGGACTAGCTTTGGAGACCCAGTACTTC. This gives the protein CASSPGLALETQYF.

V usage is TRBV5-4 and J usage is TRBJ1-3; D uncertain. The CDR3 length is 15 residues. Germline assignment: CDR1 SGHNT and CDR2 YYREEE (reference sequence). Between the trimmed V and J ends, which lost 4 bases and 4 bases, there was a span of 15 bases. The CDR3 spells CASSATEGGGNTIYF. The DNA of the CDR3 is TGTGCCAGCAGCGCTACGGAGGGAGGCGGAAACACCATATATTTT.

This chain links TRBV18 with TRBJ1-4; TRBD1 matches at 10 bases. CDR3 length: 16 residues. Unmatched junction bases numbered 9, after V lost 3 bases and J lost 8 bases. Germline CDR1 and CDR2: KGHSH and LQKENI. In nucleotides, the CDR3 is TGTGCCAGCTCACCGACCGGCGGGACAGGGGAAGAAAAACTGTTTTTT. Translating it yields CASSPTGGTGEEKLFF.

The table lists this clone with a count of one. The chain links TRBV6-4 to TRBJ2-1, with TRBD1 matching over 8 bases. V trimming: 4 bases; J trimming: 10 bases; junction bases outside the gene matches: 9. The CDR3 runs 14 residues. Germline loops: CDR1 MRHNA, CDR2 SNTAGT. CDR3 coding DNA: TGTGCCAGCAGTGCGACACAGGGGGGTTGGGAGCAGTTCTTC. Translated, it gives CASSATQGGWEQFF.

The CDR3 here is CASSYSPQGIAFF. CDR3 DNA: TGTGCCAGCAGTTACTCCCCCCAGGGTATCGCTTTCTTT. The chain combines TRBV6-6 with TRBJ1-1; a weak D match, TRBD1 (5 bases). The CDR3 is made up of 13 amino acids. Per germline, CDR1 MNHNY and CDR2 SVGAGI (reference sequence). Trimming left V 0 bases short and J 11 bases short, with 13 bases between.

The chain has TRBV7-2 and TRBJ2-1; 10 positions match TRBD1. V lost 6 bases and J lost 8; bases outside the gene matches: 19. The CDR3 has 18 residues. The germline gives CDR1 SGHTA, CDR2 FQGNSA. CDR3: CASSSGQGFLIMAHEQFF. The CDR3 nucleotides read TGTGCCAGCAGTTCGGGACAGGGGTTTCTAATAATGGCTCATGAGCAGTTCTTC.

The chain's CDR3 is CASGFSPGQTNNEQFF. The CDR3 nucleotides are TGTGCTAGTGGTTTCTCTCCGGGACAGACAAACAATGAGCAGTTCTTC. The chain has TRBV12-5 and TRBJ2-1; TRBD1 aligns across 7 bases. The CDR3 spans 16 residues. Trimming cost V 3 bases and J 5 bases; bases outside gene matches: 10. Per the germline V gene, CDR1 is LGHNT and CDR2 is FRNRAP.

This chain connects TRBV7-6 to TRBJ2-2, with a tentative D call TRBD1 (6 bases). The CDR3 contains 15 residues. Per the germline V gene, CDR1 is SGHVS and CDR2 is FNYEAQ. Trimming removed 2 bases from V and 1 base from J, with 8 bases in between. CDR3: CASSLQGQNTGELFF. CDR3 coding DNA: TGTGCCAGCAGCTTACAGGGACAGAACACCGGGGAGCTGTTTTTT.

This sequence joins TRBV5-1 and TRBJ2-3; a weak D match, TRBD2 (6 bases). V was trimmed by 4 bases and J by 1 base, leaving 22 bases between them. Germline V CDR1 and CDR2: SGHRS, YFSETQ. The CDR3 covers 18 residues. CDR3 nucleotide sequence: TGCGCCAGCAGCCAAAGGGACGGTTCGGGGGTGGGCACAGATACGCAGTATTTT. Amino acids: CASSQRDGSGVGTDTQYF.

This rearrangement joins TRBV24-1 to TRBJ2-1; D is perhaps TRBD2 (5 bases). The ends were cut back, 2 bases at V and 6 bases at J, with 13 bases in the middle. Germline assignment: CDR1 KGHDR and CDR2 SFDVKD. The CDR3 has 15 amino acids. CDR3 nucleotide sequence: TGTGCCACCAGTGATTCCCGGGGTAGTCTCAATGAGCAGTTCTTC. This sequence encodes CATSDSRGSLNEQFF.

The J gene is TRBJ1-1, the V gene TRBV19, with D maybe TRBD1 (5 bases). Germline CDR1 is LNHDA and CDR2 is SQIVND (reference sequence). V was pared by 4 bases and J by 5 bases, with 11 bases between. This CDR3 region has 13 residues. The CDR3 loop is CASSSGGETEAFF. CDR3 DNA: TGTGCCAGTAGTAGCGGGGGGGAGACTGAAGCTTTCTTT.

The V and J genes are TRBV29-1 and TRBJ1-3; 8 nucleotides match TRBD1. Germline CDR1 reads SQVTM; CDR2 reads ANQGSEA. CDR3 length: 14 amino acids. With V trimmed by 6 bases and J by 3 bases, 7 bases remained unmatched. The CDR3 coding sequence is TGCAGCGTAAGGCAGGGGGCGATTGGAAACACCATATATTTT. Its protein is CSVRQGAIGNTIYF.

V is TRBV6-5 and J is TRBJ1-2, with D uncertain. Germline lookup yields CDR1 MNHEY and CDR2 SVGAGI. The V and J ends lost 0 bases and 4 bases respectively, with 15 bases between them. The CDR3 totals 16 residues. DNA for the CDR3: TGTGCCAGCAGTTACTCAAGCGGCAGAGAGACCTATGGCTACACCTTC. Protein sequence: CASSYSSGRETYGYTF.